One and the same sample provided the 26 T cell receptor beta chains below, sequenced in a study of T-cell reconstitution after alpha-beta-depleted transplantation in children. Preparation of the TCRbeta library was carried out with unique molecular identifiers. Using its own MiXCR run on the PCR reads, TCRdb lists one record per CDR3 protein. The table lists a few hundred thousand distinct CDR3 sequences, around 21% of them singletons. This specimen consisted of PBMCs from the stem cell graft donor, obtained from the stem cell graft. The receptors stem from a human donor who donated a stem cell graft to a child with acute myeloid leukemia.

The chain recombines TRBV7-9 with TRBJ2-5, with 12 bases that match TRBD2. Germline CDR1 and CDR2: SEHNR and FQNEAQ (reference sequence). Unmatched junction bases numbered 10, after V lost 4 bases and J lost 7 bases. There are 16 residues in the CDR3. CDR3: CASSSRLAGVLGTQYF. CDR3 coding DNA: TGTGCCAGCAGCTCACGACTAGCGGGAGTTTTAGGGACCCAGTACTTC.

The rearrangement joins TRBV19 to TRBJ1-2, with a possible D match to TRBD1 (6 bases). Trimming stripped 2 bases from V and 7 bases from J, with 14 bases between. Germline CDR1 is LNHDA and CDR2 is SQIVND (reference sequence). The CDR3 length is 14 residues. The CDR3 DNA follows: TGTGCCAGTAGTATACCGGACAGACCGGTTGGCTACACCTTC. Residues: CASSIPDRPVGYTF.

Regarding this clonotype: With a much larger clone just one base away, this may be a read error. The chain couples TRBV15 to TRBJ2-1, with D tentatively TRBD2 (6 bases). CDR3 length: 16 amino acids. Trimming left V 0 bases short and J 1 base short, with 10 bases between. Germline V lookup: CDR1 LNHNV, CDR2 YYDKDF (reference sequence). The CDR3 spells CATSRDWRDSYNEQFF. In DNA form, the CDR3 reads TGTGCCACCAGCAGAGATTGGAGGGATTCCTACAATGAGCAGTTCTTC.

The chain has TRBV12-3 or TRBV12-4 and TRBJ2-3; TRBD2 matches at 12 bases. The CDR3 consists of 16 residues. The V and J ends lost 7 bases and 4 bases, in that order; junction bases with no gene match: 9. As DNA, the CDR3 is TGTGCCAGCACCCTCACTCTAGCGGGAGGGGCAGATACGCAGTATTTT. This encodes CASTLTLAGGADTQYF.

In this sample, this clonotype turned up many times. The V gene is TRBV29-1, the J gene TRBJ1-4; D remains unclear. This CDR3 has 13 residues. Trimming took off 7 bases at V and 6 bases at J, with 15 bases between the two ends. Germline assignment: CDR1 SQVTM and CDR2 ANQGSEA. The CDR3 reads CSARRGGDEKLFF. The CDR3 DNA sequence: TGCAGCGCCAGGCGAGGTGGAGATGAAAAACTGTTTTTT.

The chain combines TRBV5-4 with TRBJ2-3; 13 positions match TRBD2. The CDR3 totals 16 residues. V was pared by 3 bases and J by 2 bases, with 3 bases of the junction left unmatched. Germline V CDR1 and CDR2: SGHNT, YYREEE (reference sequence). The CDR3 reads CASSSTSGRPTDTQYF. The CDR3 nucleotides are TGTGCCAGCAGCTCGACTAGCGGGAGGCCCACAGATACGCAGTATTTT.

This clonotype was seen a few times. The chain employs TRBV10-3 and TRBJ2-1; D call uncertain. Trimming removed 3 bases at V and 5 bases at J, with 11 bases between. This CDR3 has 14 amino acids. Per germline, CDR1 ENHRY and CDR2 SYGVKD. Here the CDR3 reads CAISDGSLHNEQFF. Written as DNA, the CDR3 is TGTGCCATCAGTGACGGATCACTCCACAATGAGCAGTTCTTC.

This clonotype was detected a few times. The DNA of the CDR3 is TGTGCCAGCAGCCACGGTCGGGGGGCCACTGAAGCTTTCTTT. It is translated as CASSHGRGATEAFF. This chain links TRBV12-3 or TRBV12-4 with TRBJ1-1; a possible D gene is TRBD1 (6 bases). The CDR3 length is 14 residues. Trimming removed 6 bases at V and 4 bases at J, with 15 bases between.

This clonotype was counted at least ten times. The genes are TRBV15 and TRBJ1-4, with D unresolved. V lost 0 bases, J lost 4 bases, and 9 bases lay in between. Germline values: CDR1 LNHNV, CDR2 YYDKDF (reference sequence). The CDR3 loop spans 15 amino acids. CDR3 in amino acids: CATSRDKGLNEKLFF. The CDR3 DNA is TGTGCCACCAGCAGAGATAAAGGACTTAATGAAAAACTGTTTTTT.

The CDR3, as DNA: TGTGCCAGCACTACTCCTTCCGGGATGAACACCGGGGAGCTGTTTTTT. Protein: CASTTPSGMNTGELFF. V gene TRBV12-3 or TRBV12-4 combines with J gene TRBJ2-2, with D perhaps matching TRBD2 (5 bases). The CDR3 length is 16 residues. The V end lost 7 bases, the J end lost 1 base, and 16 bases lay between the germline ends.

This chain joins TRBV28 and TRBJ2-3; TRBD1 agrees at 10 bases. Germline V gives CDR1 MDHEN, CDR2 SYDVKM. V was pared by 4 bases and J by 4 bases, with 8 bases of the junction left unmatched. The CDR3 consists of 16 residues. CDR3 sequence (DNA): TGTGCCAGCAGTTCATCGACCGGGACAGGGGCAGATACGCAGTATTTT. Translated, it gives CASSSSTGTGADTQYF.

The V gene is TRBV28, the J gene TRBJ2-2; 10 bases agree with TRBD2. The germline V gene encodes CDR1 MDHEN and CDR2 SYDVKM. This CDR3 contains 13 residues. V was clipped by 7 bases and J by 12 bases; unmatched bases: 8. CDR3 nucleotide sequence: TGTGCCAGCACTTCTAGCGGGAGCCGACAGCTGTTTTTT. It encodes CASTSSGSRQLFF.

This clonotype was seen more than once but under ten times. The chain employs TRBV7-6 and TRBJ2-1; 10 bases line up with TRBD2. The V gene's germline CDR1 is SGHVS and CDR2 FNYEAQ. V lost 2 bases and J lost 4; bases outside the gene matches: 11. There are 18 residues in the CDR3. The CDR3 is CASSLLAGADRRYNEQFF. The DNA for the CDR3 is TGTGCCAGCAGCTTACTAGCGGGAGCCGACCGAAGATACAATGAGCAGTTCTTC.

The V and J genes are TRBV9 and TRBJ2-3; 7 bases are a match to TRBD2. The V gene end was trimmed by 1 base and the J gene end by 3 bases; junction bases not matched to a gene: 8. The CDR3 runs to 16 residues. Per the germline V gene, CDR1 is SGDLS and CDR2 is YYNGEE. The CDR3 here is CASSVRGGRGTDTQYF. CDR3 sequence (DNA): TGTGCCAGCAGCGTAAGGGGCGGGAGAGGGACAGATACGCAGTATTTT.

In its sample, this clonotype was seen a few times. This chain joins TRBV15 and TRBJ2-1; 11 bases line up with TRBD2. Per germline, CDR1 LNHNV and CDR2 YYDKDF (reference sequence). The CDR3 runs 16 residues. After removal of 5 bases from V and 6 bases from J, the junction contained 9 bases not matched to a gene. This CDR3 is CATSAKGLAEPNEQFF. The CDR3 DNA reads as TGTGCCACCAGCGCAAAGGGACTAGCGGAGCCCAATGAGCAGTTCTTC.

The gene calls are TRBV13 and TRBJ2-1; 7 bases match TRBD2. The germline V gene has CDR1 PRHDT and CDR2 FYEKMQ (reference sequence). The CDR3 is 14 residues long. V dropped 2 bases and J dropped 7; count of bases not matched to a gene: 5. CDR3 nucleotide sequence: TGTGCCAGCAGCTTAATACTAGCGAGTAATGAGCAGTTCTTC. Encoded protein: CASSLILASNEQFF. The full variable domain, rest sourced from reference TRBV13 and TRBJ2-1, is AAGVIQSPRHLIKEKRETATLKCYPIPRHDTVYWYQQGPGQDPQFLISFYEKMQSDKGSIPDRFSAQQFSDYHSELNMSSLELGDSALYFCASSLILASNEQFFGPGTRLTVL.

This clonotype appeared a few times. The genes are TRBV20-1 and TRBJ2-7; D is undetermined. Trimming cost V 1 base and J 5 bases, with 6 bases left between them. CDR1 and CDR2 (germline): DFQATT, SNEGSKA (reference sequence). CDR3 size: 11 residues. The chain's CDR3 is CSARGIDEQYF. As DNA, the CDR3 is TGCAGTGCTAGAGGGATTGACGAGCAGTACTTC.

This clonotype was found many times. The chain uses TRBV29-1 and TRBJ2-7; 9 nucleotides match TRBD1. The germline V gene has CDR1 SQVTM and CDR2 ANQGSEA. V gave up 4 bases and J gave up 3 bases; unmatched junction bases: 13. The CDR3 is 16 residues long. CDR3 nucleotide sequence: TGCAGCGTTGTATCCGAGGACAGGGGAATCCTCTACGAGCAGTACTTC. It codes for CSVVSEDRGILYEQYF.

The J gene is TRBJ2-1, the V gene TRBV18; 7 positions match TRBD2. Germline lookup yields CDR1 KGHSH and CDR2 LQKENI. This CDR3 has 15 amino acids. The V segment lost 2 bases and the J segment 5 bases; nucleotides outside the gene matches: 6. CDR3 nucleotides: TGTGCCAGCTCACCAATTGAGGGAGGGAACAATGAGCAGTTCTTC. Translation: CASSPIEGGNNEQFF.

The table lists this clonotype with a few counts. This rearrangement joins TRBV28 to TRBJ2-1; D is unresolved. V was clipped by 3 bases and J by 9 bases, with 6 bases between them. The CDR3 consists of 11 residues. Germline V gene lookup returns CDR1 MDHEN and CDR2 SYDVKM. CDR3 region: CASSLLVEQFF. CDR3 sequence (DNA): TGTGCCAGCAGTTTGCTGGTTGAGCAGTTCTTC.

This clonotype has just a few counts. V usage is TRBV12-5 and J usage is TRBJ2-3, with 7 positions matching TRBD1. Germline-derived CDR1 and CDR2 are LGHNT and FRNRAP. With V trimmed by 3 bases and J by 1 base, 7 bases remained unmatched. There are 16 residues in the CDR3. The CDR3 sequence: CASGLGDRAGTDTQYF. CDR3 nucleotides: TGTGCTAGTGGTTTAGGTGACAGGGCCGGCACAGATACGCAGTATTTT.

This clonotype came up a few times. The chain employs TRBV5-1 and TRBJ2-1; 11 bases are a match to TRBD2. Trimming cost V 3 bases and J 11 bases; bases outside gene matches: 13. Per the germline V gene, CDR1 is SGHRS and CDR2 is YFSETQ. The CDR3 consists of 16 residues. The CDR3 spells CASSYRLAGNDRKQFF. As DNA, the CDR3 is TGCGCCAGCAGCTATCGACTAGCGGGGAACGATCGTAAGCAGTTCTTC.

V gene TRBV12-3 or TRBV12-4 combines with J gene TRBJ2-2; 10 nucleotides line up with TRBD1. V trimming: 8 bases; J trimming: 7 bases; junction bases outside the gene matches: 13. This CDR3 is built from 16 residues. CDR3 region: CASCNRDRGPVGELFF. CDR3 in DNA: TGTGCCAGCTGTAATAGGGACAGGGGTCCCGTCGGGGAGCTGTTTTTT.

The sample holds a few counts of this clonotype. CDR3 in DNA: TGCAGTGCTACGTTAGCGGGAGTGGGCACAGATACGCAGTATTTT. This gives the protein CSATLAGVGTDTQYF. The J gene is TRBJ2-3, the V gene TRBV20-1; 9 bases line up with TRBD2. CDR1 and CDR2 (germline): DFQATT, SNEGSKA (reference sequence). Trimming removed 4 bases from V and 1 base from J; junction bases left unmatched: 6. The CDR3 consists of 15 residues.

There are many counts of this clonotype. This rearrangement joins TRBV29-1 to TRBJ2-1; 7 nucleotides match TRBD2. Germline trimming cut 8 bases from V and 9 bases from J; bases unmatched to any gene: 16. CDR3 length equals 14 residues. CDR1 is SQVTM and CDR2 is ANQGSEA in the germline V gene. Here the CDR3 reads CSPRRLAEVGEQFF. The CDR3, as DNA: TGCAGCCCGAGGCGTCTAGCGGAGGTGGGTGAGCAGTTCTTC.

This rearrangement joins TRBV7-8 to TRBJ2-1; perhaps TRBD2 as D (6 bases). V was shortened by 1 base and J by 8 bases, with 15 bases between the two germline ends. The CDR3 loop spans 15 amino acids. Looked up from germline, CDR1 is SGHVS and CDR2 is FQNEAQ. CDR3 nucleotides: TGTGCCAGCAGCTTAGGTGGGAGGAGATTCGATGAGCAGTTCTTC. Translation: CASSLGGRRFDEQFF.